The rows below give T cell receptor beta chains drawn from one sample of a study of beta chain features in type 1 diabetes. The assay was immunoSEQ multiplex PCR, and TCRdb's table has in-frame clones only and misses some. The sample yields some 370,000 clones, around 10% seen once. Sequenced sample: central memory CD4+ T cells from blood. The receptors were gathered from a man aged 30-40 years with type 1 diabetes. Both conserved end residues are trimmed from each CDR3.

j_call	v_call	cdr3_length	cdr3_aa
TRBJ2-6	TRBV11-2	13	ASSRGQSGANVLT
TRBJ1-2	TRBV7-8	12	ASSPSPENYGYT
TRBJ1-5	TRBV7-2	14	ASSLGTASSNQPQH
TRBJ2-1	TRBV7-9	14	ASRTGTSGRVNEQF
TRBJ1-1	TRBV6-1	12	ASEWVGGNTEAF
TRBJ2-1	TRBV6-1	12	ASGGLAGRNEQF
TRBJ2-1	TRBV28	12	ASKTSGYYNEQF
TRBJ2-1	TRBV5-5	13	ASSQESGRAGGQF
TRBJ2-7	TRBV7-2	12	ASSRLAGTYEQY
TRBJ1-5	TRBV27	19	ASRTPSHKRPRGLSNQPQH
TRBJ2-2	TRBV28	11	ASSLIGTGELF
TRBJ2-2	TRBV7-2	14	ASLNGAGSNTGELF
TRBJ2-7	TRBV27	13	ASSSHRSSRYEQY
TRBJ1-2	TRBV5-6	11	ASAFTGGYGYT
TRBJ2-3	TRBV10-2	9	ASRYLDTQY
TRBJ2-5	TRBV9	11	ATSEGGAETQY
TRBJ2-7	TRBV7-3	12	ASSWDRVSHEQY
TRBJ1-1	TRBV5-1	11	ASSLTEYTEAF
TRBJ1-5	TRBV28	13	ASSLRGRGGQPQH
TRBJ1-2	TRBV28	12	ASSLISGYYGYT
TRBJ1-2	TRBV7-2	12	ASSRTADHYGYT
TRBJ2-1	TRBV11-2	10	ASSWAEGEQF
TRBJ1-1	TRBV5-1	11	ASSPNTNTEAF
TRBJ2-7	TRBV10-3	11	AISQAGAYEQY
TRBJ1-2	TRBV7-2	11	ASSLEAAYGYT
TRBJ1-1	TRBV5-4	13	ASSQDIRDITEAF
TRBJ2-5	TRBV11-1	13	ASSTHSGHQETQY
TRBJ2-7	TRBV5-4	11	ASSPAGSDEQY
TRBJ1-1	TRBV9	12	ASTIGTENTEAF
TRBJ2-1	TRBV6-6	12	ASSYRDRGLEQF
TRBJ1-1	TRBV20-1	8	SASSQEAF
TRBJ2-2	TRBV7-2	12	ASSLLDSTGELF
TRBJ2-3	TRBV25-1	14	ASSGASGALADTQY
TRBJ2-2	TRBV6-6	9	ASRQNGELF
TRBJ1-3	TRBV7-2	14	ASSSSGPVSGNTIY
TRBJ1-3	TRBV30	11	AWSRESGNTIY
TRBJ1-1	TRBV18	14	ASSPQQGRRYAEAF
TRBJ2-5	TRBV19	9	ASGIQETQY
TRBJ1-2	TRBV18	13	ASSQGTGENYGYT
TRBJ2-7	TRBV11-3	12	ASSPHGRGYEQY